This T cell receptor beta chain was sequenced for a study of cytomegalovirus exposure and HLA in healthy donors. About the study: Later analysis reported that the roughly 110 validation repertoires shared the platform of the roughly 630 first-cohort repertoires. The study, taken as a whole, reports: As confirmed in vitro, three CMV-associated chains were specific for CMV antigens. The study flagged some 170 TCR beta chains as cytomegalovirus-associated. Cytomegalovirus status was reportedly diagnosed by the classifier with high sensitivity and specificity.

Turning to this clone: Its matching antigen is unknown.

Clones were read by immunoSEQ multiplex PCR, and TCRdb kept only the in-frame ones, dropping some. The table shows around 250,000 clones, with roughly 89% occurring only once. CDR1 MNHEY and CDR2 SVGAGI come from the germline V gene. Unmatched junction bases numbered 11, after V lost 7 bases and J lost 3 bases. The CDR3 is 15 amino acids. The chain recombines TRBV6-5 with TRBJ2-7; TRBD1 matches 8 bases. The sequenced sample consisted of PBMCs. This TCR was sampled from a woman aged 18-29 years in good health and CMV-seronegative. Here the CDR3 DNA reads TGTGCCAGCACCTCGGACAGGGTTGAACTCTACGAGCAGTACGTC. It codes for CASTSDRVELYEQYV.